The clone carrying this TCR beta chain is a singleton in its sample. The CDR3 length is 12 residues. The junction had 4 bases not matched to a gene; V was cut back by 8 bases and J by 4 bases. Germline CDR1 reads KGHSH; CDR2 reads LQKENI. This sample stems from a study of patients and donors after allogeneic stem cell transplantation. TCRdb processed the RT-PCR reads anew with MiXCR; each CDR3 protein has one entry. The sample carries 30,000 or so distinct CDR3 sequences, about 6.8% recorded once. This TCR derives from a human donor who was either an allogeneic HSCT recipient or a stem cell or donor lymphocyte infusion donor (not recorded which). It is not recorded whose cells these are; they may come from a transplant donor. The sample was blood, either unsorted or a sorted T cell fraction (not recorded which). V gene TRBV18 combines with J gene TRBJ2-7, with TRBD1 identical over 8 bases. The CDR3 DNA sequence: TGTGCCAGCGCGGGACAGGCTTACGAGCAGTACTTC. This sequence encodes CASAGQAYEQYF. The complete variable domain, with remaining parts taken from reference TRBV18 and TRBJ2-7, reads NAGVMQNPRHLVRRRGQEARLRCSPMKGHSHVYWYRQLPEEGLKFMVYLQKENIIDESGMPKERFSAEFPKEGPSILRIQQVVRGDSAAYFCASAGQAYEQYFGPGTRLTVT.